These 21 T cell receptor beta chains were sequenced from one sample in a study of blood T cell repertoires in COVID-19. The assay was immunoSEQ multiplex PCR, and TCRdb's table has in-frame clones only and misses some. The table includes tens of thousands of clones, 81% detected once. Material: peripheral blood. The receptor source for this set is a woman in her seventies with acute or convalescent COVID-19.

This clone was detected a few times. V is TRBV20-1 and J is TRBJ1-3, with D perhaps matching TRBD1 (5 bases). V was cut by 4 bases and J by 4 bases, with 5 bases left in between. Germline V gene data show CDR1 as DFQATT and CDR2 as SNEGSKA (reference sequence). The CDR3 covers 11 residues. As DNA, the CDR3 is TGCAGTGCTACAGGGGGAAACACCATATATTTT. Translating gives CSATGGNTIYF.

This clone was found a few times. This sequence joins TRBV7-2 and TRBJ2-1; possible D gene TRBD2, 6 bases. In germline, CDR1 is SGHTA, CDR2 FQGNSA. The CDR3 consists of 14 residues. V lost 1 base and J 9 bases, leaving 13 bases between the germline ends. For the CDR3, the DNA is TGTGCCAGCAGCTTAGTATCTAGCGTTGGTGAGCAGTTCTTC. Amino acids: CASSLVSSVGEQFF.

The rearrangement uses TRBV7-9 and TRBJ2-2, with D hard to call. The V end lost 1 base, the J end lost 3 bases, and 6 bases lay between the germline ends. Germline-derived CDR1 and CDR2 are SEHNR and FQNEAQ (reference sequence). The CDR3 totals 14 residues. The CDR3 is CASSLEEYTGELFF. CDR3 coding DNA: TGTGCCAGCAGCTTAGAGGAGTACACCGGGGAGCTGTTTTTT.

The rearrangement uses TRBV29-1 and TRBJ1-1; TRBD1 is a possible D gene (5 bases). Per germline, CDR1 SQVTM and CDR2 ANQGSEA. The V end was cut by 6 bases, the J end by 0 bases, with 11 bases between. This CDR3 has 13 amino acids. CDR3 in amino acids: CSVWGGVNTEAFF. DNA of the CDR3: TGCAGCGTCTGGGGGGGGGTGAACACTGAAGCTTTCTTT.

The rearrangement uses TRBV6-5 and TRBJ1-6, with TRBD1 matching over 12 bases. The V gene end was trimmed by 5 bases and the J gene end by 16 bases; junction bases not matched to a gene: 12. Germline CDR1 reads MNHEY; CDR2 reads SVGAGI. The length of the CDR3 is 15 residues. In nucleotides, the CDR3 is TGTGCCAGCAGTACTATCCCGGGACAGGGGGCCGAACTCCACTTT. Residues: CASSTIPGQGAELHF.

The chain's CDR3 is CASGLQGAAETQYF. The CDR3, as DNA: TGTGCTAGTGGTTTGCAAGGGGCGGCAGAGACCCAGTACTTC. This chain links TRBV12-5 with TRBJ2-5, with a tentative D call TRBD1 (5 bases). Germline values: CDR1 LGHNT, CDR2 FRNRAP. The CDR3 spans 14 residues. V lost 2 bases, J lost 4 bases, and 11 bases lay in between.

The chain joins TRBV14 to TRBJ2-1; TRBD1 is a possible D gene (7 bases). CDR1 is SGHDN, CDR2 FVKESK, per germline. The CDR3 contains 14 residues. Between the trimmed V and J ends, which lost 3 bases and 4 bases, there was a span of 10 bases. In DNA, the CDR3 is TGTGCCAGCAGCCATCAGGGGGGTTACAATGAGCAGTTCTTC. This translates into CASSHQGGYNEQFF.

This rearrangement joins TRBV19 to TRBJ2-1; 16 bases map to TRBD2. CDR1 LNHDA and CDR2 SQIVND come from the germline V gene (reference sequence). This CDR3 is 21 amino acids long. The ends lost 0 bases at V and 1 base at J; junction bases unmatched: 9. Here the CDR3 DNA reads TGTGCCAGTAGTATAGAATCTCCGTGGGGACTAGCGGGAGGGTCCTACAATGAGCAGTTCTTC. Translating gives CASSIESPWGLAGGSYNEQFF.

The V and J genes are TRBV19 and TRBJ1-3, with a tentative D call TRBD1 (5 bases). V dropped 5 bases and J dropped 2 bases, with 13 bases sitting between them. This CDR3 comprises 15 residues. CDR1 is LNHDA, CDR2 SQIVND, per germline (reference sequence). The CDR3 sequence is CASSGDGGAGNTIYF. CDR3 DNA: TGTGCCAGTAGTGGGGACGGGGGAGCTGGAAACACCATATATTTT.

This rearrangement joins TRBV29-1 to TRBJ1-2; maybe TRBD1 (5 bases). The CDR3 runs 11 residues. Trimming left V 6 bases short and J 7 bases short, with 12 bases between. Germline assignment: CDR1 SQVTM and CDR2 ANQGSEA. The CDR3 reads CSVRDFGGYTF. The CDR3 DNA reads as TGCAGCGTCAGGGATTTCGGTGGCTACACCTTC.

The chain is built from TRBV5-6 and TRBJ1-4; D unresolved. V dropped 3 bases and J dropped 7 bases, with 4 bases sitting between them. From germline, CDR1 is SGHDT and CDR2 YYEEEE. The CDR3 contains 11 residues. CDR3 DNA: TGTGCCAGCAGCTCTAGTGAAAAACTGTTTTTT. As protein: CASSSSEKLFF.

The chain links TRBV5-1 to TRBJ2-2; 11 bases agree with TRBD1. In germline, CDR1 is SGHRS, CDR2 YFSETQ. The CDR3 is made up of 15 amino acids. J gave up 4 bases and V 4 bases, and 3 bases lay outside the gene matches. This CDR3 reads CASSPGTGGTGELFF. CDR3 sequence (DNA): TGCGCCAGCAGCCCCGGGACAGGGGGCACCGGGGAGCTGTTTTTT.

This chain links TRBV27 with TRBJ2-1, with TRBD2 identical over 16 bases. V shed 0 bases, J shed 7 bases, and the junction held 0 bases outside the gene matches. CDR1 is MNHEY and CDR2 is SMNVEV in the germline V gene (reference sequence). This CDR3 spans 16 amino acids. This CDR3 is CASSLSGLAGGNEQFF. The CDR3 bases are TGTGCCAGCAGTTTATCGGGACTAGCGGGAGGGAATGAGCAGTTCTTC.

The CDR3 protein is CASNSDRLGGEQYF. Written as DNA, the CDR3 is TGTGCCAGTAACTCGGACAGATTGGGGGGGGAGCAGTACTTC. The chain joins TRBV19 to TRBJ2-7, with D perhaps matching TRBD2 (7 bases). The CDR3 length is 14 residues. In germline, CDR1 is LNHDA, CDR2 SQIVND (reference sequence). The V end lost 7 bases, the J end lost 7 bases, and 20 bases lay between the germline ends.

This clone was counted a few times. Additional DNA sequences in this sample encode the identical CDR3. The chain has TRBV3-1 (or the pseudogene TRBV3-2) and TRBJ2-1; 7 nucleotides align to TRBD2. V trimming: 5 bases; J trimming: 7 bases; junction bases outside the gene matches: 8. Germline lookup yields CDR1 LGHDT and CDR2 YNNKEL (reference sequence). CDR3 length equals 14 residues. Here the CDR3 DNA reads TGTGCCAGCAGCTCGGGAGGAGGACGGAATGAGCAGTTCTTC. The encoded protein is CASSSGGGRNEQFF.

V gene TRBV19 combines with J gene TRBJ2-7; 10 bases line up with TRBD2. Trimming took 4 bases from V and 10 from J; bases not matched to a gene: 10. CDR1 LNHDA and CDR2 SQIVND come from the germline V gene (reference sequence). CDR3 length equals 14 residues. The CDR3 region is CASSTILSGGDQYF. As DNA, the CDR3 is TGTGCCAGTAGTACAATCTTGAGCGGGGGGGATCAGTACTTC.

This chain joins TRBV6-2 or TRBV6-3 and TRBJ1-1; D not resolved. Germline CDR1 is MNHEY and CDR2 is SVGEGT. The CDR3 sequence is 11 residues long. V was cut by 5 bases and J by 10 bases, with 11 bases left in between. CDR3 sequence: CASSVGVGAFF. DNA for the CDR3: TGTGCCAGCAGTGTTGGAGTGGGAGCTTTCTTT.

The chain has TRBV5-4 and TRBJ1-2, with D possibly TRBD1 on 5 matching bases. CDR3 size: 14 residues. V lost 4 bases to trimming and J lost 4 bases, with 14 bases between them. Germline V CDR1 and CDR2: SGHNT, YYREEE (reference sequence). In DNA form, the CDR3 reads TGTGCCAGCAGCCCTGGGTACAGGACCTATGGCTACACCTTC. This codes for CASSPGYRTYGYTF.

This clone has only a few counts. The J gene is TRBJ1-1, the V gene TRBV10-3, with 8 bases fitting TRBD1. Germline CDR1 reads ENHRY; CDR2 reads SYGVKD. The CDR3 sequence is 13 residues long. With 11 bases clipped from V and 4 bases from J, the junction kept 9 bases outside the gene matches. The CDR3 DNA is TGTGCCGGCCAGGACAGGGCGGGCACTGAAGCTTTCTTT. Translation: CAGQDRAGTEAFF.

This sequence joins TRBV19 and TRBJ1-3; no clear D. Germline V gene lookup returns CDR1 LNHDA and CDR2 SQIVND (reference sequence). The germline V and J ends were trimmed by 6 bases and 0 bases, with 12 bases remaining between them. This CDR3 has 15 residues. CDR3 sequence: CASREDTASGNTIYF. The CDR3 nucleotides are TGTGCCAGTAGGGAAGACACGGCCTCTGGAAACACCATATATTTT.

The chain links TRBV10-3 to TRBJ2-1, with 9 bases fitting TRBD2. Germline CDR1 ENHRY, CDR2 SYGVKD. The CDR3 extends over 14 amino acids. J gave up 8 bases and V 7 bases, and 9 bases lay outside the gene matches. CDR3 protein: CAIKASGTVDEQFF. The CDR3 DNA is TGTGCCATCAAGGCTAGCGGGACGGTAGATGAGCAGTTCTTC.